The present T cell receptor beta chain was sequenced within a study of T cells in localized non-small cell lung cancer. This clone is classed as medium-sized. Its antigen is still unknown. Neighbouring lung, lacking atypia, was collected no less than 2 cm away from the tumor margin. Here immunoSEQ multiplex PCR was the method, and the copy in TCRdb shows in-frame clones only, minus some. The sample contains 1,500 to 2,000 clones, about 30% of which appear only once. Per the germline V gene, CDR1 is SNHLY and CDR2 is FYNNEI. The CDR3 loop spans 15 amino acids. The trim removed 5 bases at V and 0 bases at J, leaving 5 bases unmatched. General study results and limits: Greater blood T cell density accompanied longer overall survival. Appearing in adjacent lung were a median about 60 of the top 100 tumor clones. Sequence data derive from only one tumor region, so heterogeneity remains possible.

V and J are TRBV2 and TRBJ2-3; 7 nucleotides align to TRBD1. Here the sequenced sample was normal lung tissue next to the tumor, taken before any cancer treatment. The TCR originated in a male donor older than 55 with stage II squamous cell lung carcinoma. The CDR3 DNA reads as TGTGCCAGCAGTCCACAGGGGTTCAGCACAGATACGCAGTATTTT. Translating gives CASSPQGFSTDTQYF.